Below, 22 T cell receptor beta chains from the same sample are listed, as sequenced in a study of PD-1 blockade in classical Hodgkin lymphoma. TCRdb's table, derived via immunoSEQ multiplex PCR, lists solely in-frame clones and lacks some. The sample lists about 40,000 clones; 75% to 90% were seen once. Every patient had relapsed following autologous stem cell transplantation, and cohorts differed in brentuximab vedotin exposure. The sample in question was peripheral blood mononuclear cells (PBMCs), obtained at baseline. The receptors originated from a human donor with classical Hodgkin lymphoma.

The V gene is TRBV28, the J gene TRBJ2-7; D possibly uses TRBD1 or TRBD2 (5 bases each). This CDR3 has 14 amino acids. Trimming took 7 bases from V and 3 from J, leaving 16 bases between them. Germline lookup yields CDR1 MDHEN and CDR2 SYDVKM. The CDR3 DNA follows: TGTGCCAGCACAGGGCCGGGGATAGTCTACGAGCAGTACTTC. This translates into CASTGPGIVYEQYF.

This chain links TRBV11-1 with TRBJ2-7; the D gene could be TRBD1 or TRBD2 (5 bases each). V lost 5 bases, J lost 2 bases, and 10 bases lay in between. The germline V gene encodes CDR1 SGHAT and CDR2 FQDESV (reference sequence). The CDR3 extends over 13 amino acids. This CDR3 reads CASSTGTTYEQYF. CDR3 DNA sequence: TGTGCCAGCAGCACTGGGACCACCTACGAGCAGTACTTC.

This clone occurred a few times. V gene TRBV7-3 combines with J gene TRBJ1-1; D remains unclear. Germline V gives CDR1 SGHTA, CDR2 FQGTGA. The CDR3 extends over 13 amino acids. Trimming pared 1 base from V and 2 bases from J, leaving 5 bases between. CDR3 residues: CASSLNSNTEAFF. DNA of the CDR3: TGTGCCAGCAGCTTAAACAGCAACACTGAAGCTTTCTTT.

CDR3 bases: TGTGCCAGCAGCTACGATCGGCCCGGGGAGCTGTTTTTT. The encoded protein is CASSYDRPGELFF. The chain joins TRBV7-7 to TRBJ2-2; the D is unclear. CDR1 SSHAT and CDR2 FNYEAQ come from the germline V gene (reference sequence). Trimming removed 4 bases at V and 6 bases at J, with 9 bases between. CDR3 length equals 13 residues.

V is TRBV7-3 and J is TRBJ2-7; D is undetermined. This CDR3 contains 14 residues. V was cut by 2 bases and J by 6 bases, with 14 bases left in between. Per the germline V gene, CDR1 is SGHTA and CDR2 is FQGTGA. The CDR3 spells CASSLGGVTGEQYF. In DNA form, the CDR3 reads TGTGCCAGCAGCTTAGGTGGTGTAACTGGCGAGCAGTACTTC.

This chain joins TRBV19 and TRBJ1-5; D may be TRBD1 (5 bases). Germline V CDR1 and CDR2: LNHDA, SQIVND (reference sequence). Trimming pared 5 bases from V and 7 bases from J, leaving 12 bases between. The CDR3 spans 13 residues. The DNA of the CDR3 is TGTGCCAGTAGTTTCGGGGCACGCCAGCCCCAGCATTTT. Its translation: CASSFGARQPQHF.

This sequence joins TRBV5-4 and TRBJ2-7, with D tentatively TRBD1 or TRBD2 (6 bases each). This CDR3 region has 15 residues. Between the trimmed V and J ends, which lost 4 bases and 2 bases, there was a span of 16 bases. CDR1 and CDR2 from the germline V gene are SGHNT and YYREEE (reference sequence). The CDR3 here is CASSASGGPPYEQYF. The CDR3 DNA reads TGTGCCAGCAGCGCCAGTGGGGGGCCCCCCTACGAGCAGTACTTC.

The chain links TRBV18 to TRBJ2-7; the D call may be TRBD1 or TRBD2 (6 bases each). CDR3 length: 16 residues. Deletions cut 6 bases from V and 7 bases from J, with 25 bases between. Germline loops: CDR1 KGHSH, CDR2 LQKENI. The CDR3 region is CASSLIPEGGSEEQYF. CDR3 bases: TGTGCCAGCTCTCTCATCCCTGAGGGGGGTTCAGAGGAGCAGTACTTC. The complete variable domain, with remaining parts taken from reference TRBV18 and TRBJ2-7, reads NAGVMQNPRHLVRRRGQEARLRCSPMKGHSHVYWYRQLPEEGLKFMVYLQKENIIDESGMPKERFSAEFPKEGPSILRIQQVVRGDSAAYFCASSLIPEGGSEEQYFGPGTRLTVT.

This chain uses TRBV6-1 with TRBJ2-7; 9 bases line up with TRBD1. Per germline, CDR1 MNHNS and CDR2 SASEGT. V was clipped by 4 bases and J by 6 bases; unmatched bases: 7. The CDR3 sequence is 14 residues long. The CDR3 coding sequence is TGTGCCAGCAGTGTTTCCGGGACAGGGCGCGAGCAGTACTTC. This encodes CASSVSGTGREQYF.

For the CDR3, the DNA is TGTGCCAGCAGCGAGAACTTAGCCAAAAACATTCAGTACTTC. Amino acid sequence: CASSENLAKNIQYF. This chain joins TRBV6-6 and TRBJ2-4; D call uncertain. The length of the CDR3 is 14 residues. Germline V CDR1 and CDR2: MNHNY, SVGAGI (reference sequence). V lost 6 bases and J 0 bases, leaving 9 bases between the germline ends.

The rearrangement uses TRBV9 and TRBJ2-7; D is possibly TRBD1 (6 bases). The V gene's germline CDR1 is SGDLS and CDR2 YYNGEE. Trimming took 4 bases from V and 6 from J, leaving 20 bases between them. The CDR3 sequence is 15 residues long. Written as DNA, the CDR3 is TGTGCCAGCAGCCCCACCTCAGGGGTTGGTGGCGAGCAGTACTTC. Translating gives CASSPTSGVGGEQYF.

The chain is built from TRBV27 and TRBJ2-7; no definite D call. V was clipped by 6 bases and J by 7 bases, with 13 bases between them. This CDR3 is built from 12 residues. In germline, CDR1 is MNHEY, CDR2 SMNVEV (reference sequence). The DNA for the CDR3 is TGTGCCAGCAGCTCCGGGTGGACGGAGCAGTACTTC. Amino acids: CASSSGWTEQYF.

With respect to this clone: One junction end disagrees with the germline gene, perhaps due to a read error. V and J are TRBV11-2 and TRBJ1-2; TRBD1 matches at 11 bases. CDR3 length: 17 residues. CDR1 is SGHAT, CDR2 FQNNGV, per germline. The chain's CDR3 is CANSLDRGQGARYGYTF. The CDR3 DNA follows: TGTGCCAACAGCTTAGATCGTGGACAGGGGGCGAGGTATGGCTACACCTTC.

V gene TRBV18 combines with J gene TRBJ1-6; D unresolved. CDR1 and CDR2 (germline): KGHSH, LQKENI. V lost 0 bases and J lost 9, with 3 bases in between. The CDR3 covers 12 residues. CDR3: CASSPPASPLHF. The CDR3 DNA sequence: TGTGCCAGCTCACCACCGGCTTCACCCCTCCACTTT.

This clone was observed a few times. This chain links TRBV2 with TRBJ1-5; D ambiguous. The CDR3 loop spans 13 amino acids. Trimming took off 8 bases at V and 7 bases at J, with 15 bases between the two ends. CDR1 and CDR2 from the germline V gene are SNHLY and FYNNEI. The CDR3 loop is CASRPEMRQPQHF. The CDR3 region has the DNA TGTGCCAGCCGTCCAGAAATGAGACAGCCCCAGCATTTT.

The genes are TRBV6-6 and TRBJ1-4; D is unclear. Looked up from germline, CDR1 is MNHNY and CDR2 is SVGAGI (reference sequence). CDR3 length equals 14 residues. The ends were cut back, 4 bases at V and 8 bases at J, with 14 bases in the middle. In DNA form, the CDR3 reads TGTGCCAGCAGTTTAGGCGGGGAATTCGAAAAACTGTTTTTT. Amino acids: CASSLGGEFEKLFF.

The chain links TRBV15 to TRBJ2-3, with 8 bases fitting TRBD1. This CDR3 spans 14 amino acids. The ends lost 4 bases at V and 5 bases at J; junction bases unmatched: 5. Germline CDR1 and CDR2: LNHNV and YYDKDF (reference sequence). CDR3 sequence (DNA): TGTGCCACCAGCACCTACGGACAGGGAGATACGCAGTATTTT. Encoded protein: CATSTYGQGDTQYF.

This chain links TRBV10-3 with TRBJ1-1, with D possibly being TRBD1 (5 bases). CDR1 and CDR2 from the germline V gene are ENHRY and SYGVKD. Trimming pared 3 bases from V and 0 bases from J, leaving 5 bases between. This CDR3 is built from 13 residues. The CDR3 coding sequence is TGTGCCATCAGTGACAGGGTGAACACTGAAGCTTTCTTT. This gives the protein CAISDRVNTEAFF.

The chain couples TRBV4-1 to TRBJ2-1; no clear D. CDR1 is MGHRA and CDR2 is YSYEKL in the germline V gene. The CDR3 is 15 residues long. Trimming pared 3 bases from V and 7 bases from J, leaving 16 bases between. CDR3 DNA: TGCGCCAGCAGCCAGGGTGAGACAAGCTTTAATGAGCAGTTCTTC. Translating gives CASSQGETSFNEQFF.

The genes are TRBV7-9 and TRBJ2-1; D is unresolved. The ends were cut back, 1 base at V and 2 bases at J, with 9 bases in the middle. The CDR3 covers 15 residues. In germline, CDR1 is SEHNR, CDR2 FQNEAQ (reference sequence). CDR3 amino acids: CASSLGHETYNEQFF. The CDR3 nucleotides read TGTGCCAGCAGCTTAGGTCACGAGACCTACAATGAGCAGTTCTTC.

The chain uses TRBV6-5 and TRBJ2-7; D not certain. CDR3 size: 13 residues. Germline CDR1 MNHEY, CDR2 SVGAGI. The V end lost 5 bases, the J end lost 0 bases, and 8 bases lay between the germline ends. CDR3 sequence reads: CASSGDNSYEQYF. The CDR3 DNA follows: TGTGCCAGCAGTGGCGACAACTCCTACGAGCAGTACTTC.

Here the CDR3 DNA reads TGCAGTGCTAAAGCGTACAATGAGCAGTTCTTC. Translated: CSAKAYNEQFF. The chain combines TRBV20-1 with TRBJ2-1; D call uncertain. Germline CDR1 and CDR2: DFQATT and SNEGSKA (reference sequence). The CDR3 spans 11 residues. Trimming took 4 bases from V and 4 from J, leaving 5 bases between them.